Presented here are 15 T cell receptor beta chains from one specimen sequenced in a study of shared clonotypes between healthy human individuals. The assay was immunoSEQ multiplex PCR, and TCRdb's table has in-frame clones only and misses some. The sample lists over a million clones; about 84% were seen once. The specimen was memory CD4+ T cells from PBMCs. Subset meaning: CD45RA-negative fraction. The receptors originated from a man between 18 and 35 years old in good health. Some clones in this sample may be carry-over from other donors' samples.

Turning to this clone: A single base is all that separates this from a far larger clone, so a read error is likely. V and J are TRBV27 and TRBJ1-1, with a weak D call TRBD1 (5 bases). CDR3 length: 13 amino acids. V lost 6 bases and J 1 base, leaving 9 bases between the germline ends. Germline CDR1 reads MNHEY; CDR2 reads SMNVEV (reference sequence). The CDR3 loop reads CASSLDRNTEAFF. CDR3 sequence (DNA): TGTGCCAGCAGCCTAGACAGGAACACTGAAGCTTTCTTT.

Note on this clone: The identical CDR3 is also encoded by other nucleotide sequences in the sample. The chain has TRBV5-1 and TRBJ2-7, with TRBD2 identical over 8 bases. Germline V gene data show CDR1 as SGHRS and CDR2 as YFSETQ. With 4 bases clipped from V and 2 bases from J, the junction kept 5 bases outside the gene matches. The CDR3 consists of 14 residues. As DNA, the CDR3 is TGCGCCAGCAGCCCGGGCGGGGGGACCTACGAGCAGTACTTC. Encoded protein: CASSPGGGTYEQYF. Supplemented by reference TRBV5-1 and TRBJ2-7, the full variable domain reads KAGVTQTPRYLIKTRGQQVTLSCSPISGHRSVSWYQQTPGQGLQFLFEYFSETQRNKGNFPGRFSGRQFSNSRSEMNVSTLELGDSALYLCASSPGGGTYEQYFGPGTRLTVT.

This chain links TRBV28 with TRBJ1-2; D remains unclear. Trimming stripped 3 bases from V and 2 bases from J, with 10 bases between. The CDR3 totals 14 residues. Looked up from germline, CDR1 is MDHEN and CDR2 is SYDVKM. CDR3 loop: CASSLLGPNYGYTF. Here the CDR3 DNA reads TGTGCCAGCAGTTTGTTAGGTCCCAACTATGGCTACACCTTC.

The rearrangement joins TRBV27 to TRBJ2-1; TRBD2 is a possible D gene (5 bases). Trimming removed 7 bases from V and 0 bases from J, with 13 bases in between. Germline CDR1 MNHEY, CDR2 SMNVEV (reference sequence). CDR3 length: 15 amino acids. CDR3 region: CASKRERSSYNEQFF. CDR3 coding DNA: TGTGCCAGCAAAAGGGAGCGGAGCTCCTACAATGAGCAGTTCTTC.

The rearrangement links TRBV6-1 to TRBJ2-7; maybe TRBD1 (6 bases). V was clipped by 7 bases and J by 5 bases, with 21 bases between them. CDR1 and CDR2 from the germline V gene are MNHNS and SASEGT. CDR3 length: 15 amino acids. The CDR3 here is CASTNPPQGSHEQYF. In DNA form, the CDR3 reads TGTGCCAGCACCAACCCACCACAGGGTTCCCACGAGCAGTACTTC.

This clone came up once. This chain links TRBV5-1 with TRBJ2-2, with D unresolved. V was trimmed by 0 bases and J by 2 bases, leaving 11 bases between them. This CDR3 is 16 amino acids long. In germline, CDR1 is SGHRS, CDR2 YFSETQ. CDR3 sequence reads: CASSLGNLLNTGELFF. CDR3 DNA sequence: TGCGCCAGCAGCTTGGGTAACCTACTCAACACCGGGGAGCTGTTTTTT.

About this clone: One end of the junction is discordant with germline, which a read error may explain. The CDR3 coding sequence is TGCAGCGTCGAAGCAGTTGAAAAACTGTTTTTT. Translation gives CSVEAVEKLFF. This chain uses TRBV29-1 with TRBJ1-4, with unresolved D. The length of the CDR3 is 11 residues. Germline assignment: CDR1 SQVTM and CDR2 ANQGSEA.

The rearrangement links TRBV18 to TRBJ2-5, with D possibly matching TRBD1 (7 bases). This CDR3 comprises 15 residues. Germline CDR1 and CDR2: KGHSH and LQKENI. The V end lost 2 bases, the J end lost 4 bases, and 14 bases lay between the germline ends. The CDR3: CASSPTQGGRETQYF. The CDR3 DNA sequence: TGTGCCAGCTCACCAACTCAGGGGGGACGAGAGACCCAGTACTTC.

The chain employs TRBV5-1 and TRBJ2-7, with D perhaps TRBD1 or TRBD2 (7 bases each). V was cut by 3 bases and J by 3 bases, with 13 bases left in between. CDR1 SGHRS and CDR2 YFSETQ come from the germline V gene. The CDR3 is made up of 14 amino acids. CDR3 sequence: CASSSQGGGYEQYF. The CDR3 bases are TGCGCCAGCAGCTCCCAGGGGGGGGGCTACGAGCAGTACTTC. Using reference TRBV5-1 and TRBJ2-7 for the parts outside the CDR3, the full variable domain is KAGVTQTPRYLIKTRGQQVTLSCSPISGHRSVSWYQQTPGQGLQFLFEYFSETQRNKGNFPGRFSGRQFSNSRSEMNVSTLELGDSALYLCASSSQGGGYEQYFGPGTRLTVT.

This clone was recorded a few times. V and J are TRBV5-6 and TRBJ1-2; a weak D match, TRBD1 (6 bases). V was clipped by 0 bases and J by 6 bases, with 18 bases between them. From germline, CDR1 is SGHDT and CDR2 YYEEEE. This CDR3 comprises 16 residues. CDR3 coding DNA: TGTGCCAGCAGCTTGGCCTCGGGGGGGGCAAGGAATGGCTACACCTTC. This codes for CASSLASGGARNGYTF.

This chain joins TRBV4-2 and TRBJ1-2; D is unresolved. The V and J ends lost 4 bases and 7 bases respectively, with 16 bases between them. CDR1 is LGHNA and CDR2 is YNFKEQ in the germline V gene. The CDR3 loop spans 14 amino acids. The CDR3 spells CASSPRQSGGGYTF. The CDR3, as DNA: TGTGCCAGCAGCCCCCGCCAGTCGGGTGGTGGCTACACCTTC.

About this clone itself: With a much larger clone just one base away, this may be a read error. The CDR3 DNA reads TGTGCCAGCAGCTTAAAGGAGACCCAGTACTTC. It yields the protein CASSLKETQYF. The J gene is TRBJ2-5, the V gene TRBV7-8; D gene uncertain. V shed 2 bases and J shed 5 bases, with 3 bases lying between them. Germline V gene sequence: CDR1 SGHVS, CDR2 FQNEAQ. The CDR3 extends over 11 amino acids.

This clone came up a few times. The rearrangement joins TRBV27 to TRBJ2-7; TRBD2 is a possible D gene (7 bases). With 3 bases removed from V and 5 bases from J, the gap between germline ends came to 14 bases. Germline CDR1 and CDR2: MNHEY and SMNVEV (reference sequence). The CDR3 has 14 residues. The CDR3 DNA sequence: TGTGCCAGCAGTTTCGGGGGGCGCGGCCACGAGCAGTACTTC. This gives the protein CASSFGGRGHEQYF.

This chain joins TRBV19 and TRBJ1-1, with D perhaps TRBD1 (6 bases). The ends were cut back, 4 bases at V and 4 bases at J, with 13 bases in the middle. CDR1 LNHDA and CDR2 SQIVND come from the germline V gene (reference sequence). CDR3 size: 14 residues. The CDR3 loop reads CASSTGTFSTEAFF. The CDR3 nucleotides are TGTGCCAGTAGTACCGGGACATTCTCCACTGAAGCTTTCTTT.

V is TRBV7-6 and J is TRBJ2-5; 9 bases match TRBD1. The CDR3 is 15 residues long. V trimming: 5 bases; J trimming: 5 bases; junction bases outside the gene matches: 9. Germline V gives CDR1 SGHVS, CDR2 FNYEAQ. The chain's CDR3 is CASSTRQGGMETQYF. As DNA, the CDR3 is TGTGCCAGCAGCACCCGACAGGGGGGTATGGAGACCCAGTACTTC.